The 21 T cell receptor beta chains in this list originate from one sample, sequenced in a study of Graves' ophthalmopathy and Graves' hyperthyroidism. Amplification from RNA transcripts yielded the TCR beta CDR3 regions. First-round RT-PCR employed HTBI primers, with a second-round multiplex PCR after it. TCRdb ran MiXCR on the multiplex PCR reads and lists one entry per CDR3 protein. The data show hundreds of thousands of distinct CDR3 sequences, 15% seen once. Source material: peripheral blood. These receptors were collected from a young woman with stable Graves' hyperthyroidism.

In this sample, this clonotype turned up a few times. The chain recombines TRBV5-1 with TRBJ1-1, with D possibly being TRBD1 (5 bases). Germline V lookup: CDR1 SGHRS, CDR2 YFSETQ. Trimming left V 1 base short and J 0 bases short, with 13 bases between. The CDR3 is made up of 16 amino acids. Here the CDR3 reads CASSLWVRVMNTEAFF. The DNA of the CDR3 is TGCGCCAGCAGCTTGTGGGTCAGGGTCATGAACACTGAAGCTTTCTTT. Looking up the rest from reference TRBV5-1 and TRBJ1-1 gives the full variable domain: KAGVTQTPRYLIKTRGQQVTLSCSPISGHRSVSWYQQTPGQGLQFLFEYFSETQRNKGNFPGRFSGRQFSNSRSEMNVSTLELGDSALYLCASSLWVRVMNTEAFFGQGTRLTVV.

This clonotype was detected only a few times. The chain combines TRBV19 with TRBJ2-7, with a weak D call TRBD1 (6 bases). The CDR3 covers 15 residues. Per the germline V gene, CDR1 is LNHDA and CDR2 is SQIVND (reference sequence). V was pared by 0 bases and J by 4 bases, with 13 bases between. The CDR3 sequence is CASSIDPGHKYEQYF. The CDR3 DNA reads as TGTGCCAGTAGTATAGATCCGGGACACAAATACGAGCAGTACTTC.

This clonotype was recorded at least ten times. The chain links TRBV27 to TRBJ2-7; 11 nucleotides agree with TRBD2. With 7 bases clipped from V and 3 bases from J, the junction kept 8 bases outside the gene matches. The V gene's germline CDR1 is MNHEY and CDR2 SMNVEV (reference sequence). The CDR3 runs 15 residues. CDR3 sequence: CASMPLAGGSYEQYF. The CDR3 DNA follows: TGTGCCAGCATGCCCCTAGCGGGGGGTAGCTACGAGCAGTACTTC.

This clonotype was recorded at least ten times. CDR3: CASSPRGSAEAFF. CDR3 bases: TGTGCCAGCAGTCCCAGGGGTAGCGCTGAAGCTTTCTTT. The chain carries TRBV6-2 or TRBV6-3 and TRBJ1-1; maybe TRBD1 (6 bases). Germline loops: CDR1 MNHEY, CDR2 SVGEGT. Trimming removed 5 bases at V and 6 bases at J, with 13 bases between. The CDR3 runs to 13 residues.

This clonotype came up many times. The chain combines TRBV27 with TRBJ2-5; D may be TRBD2 (6 bases). The V gene's germline CDR1 is MNHEY and CDR2 SMNVEV (reference sequence). This CDR3 comprises 16 residues. The V end lost 2 bases, the J end lost 5 bases, and 18 bases lay between the germline ends. The CDR3 DNA sequence: TGTGCCAGCAGTTTACGTCAGGGACTGGGGATTGAGACCCAGTACTTC. It specifies CASSLRQGLGIETQYF.

As for this clonotype: Just one base apart from a much larger clone, this may be a read error. Lacking the conserved final phenylalanine or tryptophan, this CDR3 likely reflects a read error. The J gene is TRBJ2-2, the V gene TRBV29-1, with 9 positions matching TRBD2. Germline CDR1 reads SQVTM; CDR2 reads ANQGSEA. The CDR3 loop spans 15 amino acids. V gave up 4 bases and J gave up 5 bases; unmatched junction bases: 8. The CDR3 nucleotides read TGCAGCGTTGGTAGCGGGGGAGCGGGGACCGGGGAGCTGTTTGTT. Translation: CSVGSGGAGTGELFV.

This clonotype was observed at least ten times. This chain joins TRBV7-3 and TRBJ1-5; D remains unclear. Trimming removed 5 bases from V and 6 bases from J, with 8 bases in between. Per the germline V gene, CDR1 is SGHTA and CDR2 is FQGTGA. This CDR3 comprises 12 residues. In DNA, the CDR3 is TGTGCCAGCAGCGTTACGGGTCAGCCCCAGCATTTT. Translation: CASSVTGQPQHF.

This clonotype was detected many times. Its ends do not fully match the called genes, so a read error is possible. The chain has TRBV6-2 or TRBV6-3 and TRBJ1-1; D is ambiguous. Germline V lookup: CDR1 MNHEY, CDR2 SVGEGT. CDR3 size: 8 residues. The CDR3 sequence is CASSYSLW. The CDR3, as DNA: TGTGCCAGCAGTTACTCTTTGTGG.

This clonotype was seen a handful of times. J is TRBJ1-5 and V is TRBV6-4; weak D call: TRBD1 (5 bases). This CDR3 has 17 residues. V lost 6 bases and J 8 bases, leaving 26 bases between the germline ends. Germline assignment: CDR1 MRHNA and CDR2 SNTAGT. The CDR3 reads CASRMLGGSTKEKPQHF. CDR3 DNA: TGTGCCAGCAGGATGCTGGGGGGTTCAACGAAAGAGAAGCCCCAGCATTTT.

This clonotype was observed a few times. This chain links TRBV12-3 or TRBV12-4 with TRBJ2-1; D possibly matches TRBD1 or TRBD2 (5 bases each). The CDR3 is made up of 13 amino acids. V was clipped by 5 bases and J by 7 bases, with 12 bases between them. The CDR3 DNA reads TGTGCCAGCAGTGGGGGTTACTTAAATGAGCAGTTCTTC. Its protein is CASSGGYLNEQFF.

This clonotype was seen repeatedly, ten times or more. Sequence at one end of the junction differs from germline and may be a read error. The chain has TRBV11-2 and TRBJ2-4; D gene unclear. Germline loops: CDR1 SGHAT, CDR2 FQNNGV. This CDR3 is built from 14 residues. This CDR3 is CASSFGSAKNIKYF. CDR3 DNA: TGTGCCAGCAGCTTTGGGTCGGCCAAAAACATTAAGTACTTC.

In this sample, this clonotype turned up many times. The V and J genes are TRBV7-2 and TRBJ1-2; no firm D call. V shed 4 bases and J shed 2 bases, with 8 bases lying between them. The CDR3 is made up of 13 amino acids. Germline CDR1 is SGHTA and CDR2 is FQGNSA. This CDR3 reads CASSSDGNYGYTF. The CDR3 bases are TGTGCCAGCAGCTCCGACGGGAACTATGGCTACACCTTC.

This clonotype was detected ten times or more. The rearrangement uses TRBV15 and TRBJ1-1; D gene uncertain. The CDR3 spans 12 residues. V lost 1 base to trimming and J lost 3 bases, with 3 bases between them. Germline V gene data show CDR1 as LNHNV and CDR2 as YYDKDF (reference sequence). The DNA of the CDR3 is TGTGCCACCAGCAGAGGGGACACTGAAGCTTTCTTT. Amino acid sequence: CATSRGDTEAFF. Filled out from reference TRBV15 and TRBJ1-1, the complete variable domain reads DAMVIQNPRYQVTQFGKPVTLSCSQTLNHNVMYWYQQKSSQAPKLLFHYYDKDFNNEADTPDNFQSRRPNTSFCFLDIRSPGLGDTAMYLCATSRGDTEAFFGQGTRLTVV.

Many counts were recorded for this clonotype. V gene TRBV7-8 combines with J gene TRBJ1-5; 8 positions agree with TRBD1. V trimming: 1 base; J trimming: 7 bases; junction bases outside the gene matches: 9. From germline, CDR1 is SGHVS and CDR2 FQNEAQ. The CDR3 extends over 16 amino acids. CDR3 in amino acids: CASSLEGTGFIQPQHF. The CDR3 bases are TGTGCCAGCAGCTTAGAGGGGACAGGCTTTATACAGCCCCAGCATTTT. Full variable domain (rest looked up from reference TRBV7-8 and TRBJ1-5): GAGVSQSPRYKVAKRGQDVALRCDPISGHVSLFWYQQALGQGPEFLTYFQNEAQLDKSGLPSDRFFAERPEGSVSTLKIQRTQQEDSAVYLCASSLEGTGFIQPQHFGDGTRLSIL.

The sample holds many counts of this clonotype. This chain joins TRBV12-3 or TRBV12-4 and TRBJ2-7; D remains ambiguous. This CDR3 contains 13 residues. Trimming pared 2 bases from V and 3 bases from J, leaving 8 bases between. CDR3 sequence (DNA): TGTGCCAGCAGTTTAACGGCGGACTACGAGCAGTACTTC. Protein sequence: CASSLTADYEQYF.

This clonotype was counted many times. The genes are TRBV19 and TRBJ1-6, with TRBD1 identical over 10 bases. Trimming at V came to 4 bases and at J to 9 bases, leaving 6 bases not matched to a gene. CDR3 length: 15 amino acids. Germline V gene lookup returns CDR1 LNHDA and CDR2 SQIVND (reference sequence). The CDR3 DNA sequence: TGTGCCAGTAGTACGACAGGGGGCGCCGGTTCACCCCTCCACTTT. Amino acids: CASSTTGGAGSPLHF. Combining the CDR3 with reference TRBV19 and TRBJ1-6 gives the whole variable domain DGGITQSPKYLFRKEGQNVTLSCEQNLNHDAMYWYRQDPGQGLRLIYYSQIVNDFQKGDIAEGYSVSREKKESFPLTVTSAQKNPTAFYLCASSTTGGAGSPLHFGNGTRLTVT.

The sample holds many counts of this clonotype. The chain is built from TRBV12-3 or TRBV12-4 and TRBJ2-7; the D gene is possibly TRBD1 (6 bases). V shed 7 bases and J shed 9 bases, with 19 bases lying between them. The CDR3 has 13 residues. Here the CDR3 DNA reads TGTGCCAGCACGCCCCTCCCTCGGACAGTGCAGTACTTC. Translating it yields CASTPLPRTVQYF.

This clonotype came up many times. The chain joins TRBV7-8 to TRBJ2-2; 10 bases agree with TRBD2. Per the germline V gene, CDR1 is SGHVS and CDR2 is FQNEAQ. J lost 3 bases, V lost 5 bases, and 6 bases had no gene match. CDR3 length: 16 residues. The CDR3 loop is CASSNSGGRDTGELFF. CDR3 coding DNA: TGTGCCAGCAGCAATAGCGGGGGGCGGGACACCGGGGAGCTGTTTTTT.

In this sample, this clonotype turned up many times. The V and J genes are TRBV20-1 and TRBJ2-5; 9 positions agree with TRBD2. The ends lost 1 base at V and 3 bases at J; junction bases unmatched: 9. CDR3 length: 16 residues. Germline V lookup: CDR1 DFQATT, CDR2 SNEGSKA (reference sequence). CDR3 DNA: TGCAGTGCTAGAGTATCTAGGGGACTAGCTAAAGAGACCCAGTACTTC. Translated, it gives CSARVSRGLAKETQYF.

This clonotype came up many times. The CDR3 spells CASMPGDLGEHQPQHF. CDR3 nucleotides: TGTGCCAGCATGCCGGGGGACCTAGGGGAGCACCAGCCCCAGCATTTT. The chain joins TRBV6-1 to TRBJ1-5; tentative D call: TRBD1 (5 bases). CDR3 length: 16 residues. Trimming left V 7 bases short and J 7 bases short, with 23 bases between. Germline loops: CDR1 MNHNS, CDR2 SASEGT.

This clonotype was counted between two and nine times. Given a much more abundant clone one base away, this may be a read error. The gene calls are TRBV7-2 and TRBJ2-5, with 8 positions matching TRBD2. The CDR3 has 14 amino acids. CDR1 is SGHTA, CDR2 FQGNSA, per germline. The CDR3 nucleotides read TGTGCCAGCAGAAGCGGGGGCCTCCAAGAGACCAAGTACTTC. As protein: CASRSGGLQETKYF.